This TCR beta chain was found in a study of glioma-infiltrating T cells listed by TCRdb under 2016. Notes on the research overall: The low-grade gliomas were WHO grade II oligodendrogliomas or astrocytomas, while the glioblastomas were WHO grade IV tumors sampled at initial diagnosis rather than at recurrent diagnosis. To measure divergence between tissue and blood T-cell populations, each tissue-infiltrating repertoire was compared with the peripheral blood repertoire of the same patient. The paired cohort was made up of three low-grade glioma patients, eight primary glioblastoma patients and three non-glioma patients who contributed non-neoplastic brain tissue. Dexamethasone was administered to glioma patients for six or fewer days before surgery. Glioma tissue, non-neoplastic brain tissue and matched peripheral blood mononuclear cells were used as sources from which TCR alpha- and beta-chain repertoires were sequenced. Blood libraries targeted roughly 4- to 10-fold sequencing coverage of 920,000 or so peripheral T cells. Beyond this particular receptor, the publication reports: Only a very small number of CDR3 sequences turned up in both tissue and blood, a result put down to high CDR3 diversity combined with limited sampling. Patients with low tissue-blood divergence were marked by a signature set of shared blood CDR3 motifs, and this signature set was depleted in highly divergent patients. VJ-independent divergence between tissue and blood was lower than expected in non-neoplastic patients but higher than expected in all gliomas, particularly low-grade gliomas. Group comparisons rested on small numbers: three non-neoplastic, three low-grade glioma and 7 or 8 glioblastoma patients.

The iRepertoire nested amplicon-rescue multiplex PCR (arm-PCR) platform was used to amplify TCR alpha and beta CDR3 regions from RNA. The input for one-step reverse transcription and amplification was roughly 85-400 ng of tissue mRNA or PBMC total RNA. Following bead purification, Illumina adapters were added through a secondary multiplex PCR, and the libraries were then gel-purified between 200 and 400 bp. Demultiplexing relied on internal 6-nucleotide barcodes carried by the libraries. Libraries were sequenced on an Illumina MiSeq with 2x220 or 2x250 nucleotide paired-end reads. Per the authors' processing: Paired reads were merged with FLASH 1.2.11 and aligned to the GRCh37 human genome with BWA-MEM before extracting TRA and TRB reads. For V and J assignment, an IMGT-derived reference of cassette sequences and CDR3 motifs that included pseudogenes was used. Three-frame translation of reads was performed, and productive CDR3s were defined as those with a C...FGXG motif and no stop codons. Unique combinations of V-J cassette pair and CDR3 amino acid sequence were defined as clonotypes. Reads were filtered by Hamming distance, with the threshold set by the sequence error rate of each sample in mapped regions. The public reads were reanalyzed by TCRdb: fastp trimming at Q25, MiXCR alignment, in-frame beta chains only. Rows are combined by CDR3 protein, so each entry shows the most common genes and DNA. TCRdb, rather than the study authors, made the V and J calls. The sample table contains fewer than 500,000 distinct CDR3 sequences; only one count was recorded for 41% of them. 12% of the sample is in the top ten clones.

In the case of this clonotype: The specificity of this receptor is unknown. At one boundary the junction diverges from the germline segment, which might be a read error.

Immediately after resection, surgical brain or tumor specimens were cryofrozen in liquid nitrogen, with peripheral blood cells collected concurrently. From the cysteine up to the phenylalanine, the CDR3 has a length of 13 residues. Only CDR3 DNA remains: 39 bases, in frame from the first base. CDR1 and CDR2 are read off the germline V gene (reference sequence) as MNHEY and SMNVEV. The specimen sequenced was glioma tissue, nonneoplastic brain tissue, or PBMCs (not recorded which). The receptor comes from a human donor with low-grade glioma or glioblastoma, undergoing nonglioma brain surgery, or in good health (not recorded which). Here the chain combines TRBV27 and TRBJ1-5; the D gene identity is not certain. The CDR3 in this case is CATSDGINQPQHF. The DNA sequence reads TGTGCCACCAGTGACGGAATCAATCAGCCCCAGCATTTT.